This T cell receptor (beta chain) was captured by sequencing in a study of identifying expanded T cells in peripheral blood. Points from the study as a whole: Across healthy donors, higher total template counts meant significantly greater approximately two-week count variance. Differentially abundant clones: roughly 1.3 between replicates, approximately 16 at around 2 weeks, around 19 at four.

Remarks on this clone: The antigen is undetermined.

No infections or other immune events were documented during collection. The repertoire was sequenced with immunoSEQ multiplex PCR; TCRdb's copy has only in-frame clones and lacks some. Of approximately 100,000 clones detected, 88% appear once; the ten largest clones hold approximately 4%. From germline, CDR1 is MGHDK and CDR2 SYGVNS. V lost 5 bases and J lost 0; bases outside the gene matches: 2. CDR3 length: 16 residues. This TCR derives from a person aged 18 to 69 in good health. The sequenced sample was blood. This chain uses TRBV25-1 with TRBJ2-3; 13 bases align to TRBD2. The CDR3 region is CASSRTSGGSTDTQYF. The CDR3 coding sequence is TGTGCCAGCAGTCGGACTAGCGGGGGTAGCACAGATACGCAGTATTTT.